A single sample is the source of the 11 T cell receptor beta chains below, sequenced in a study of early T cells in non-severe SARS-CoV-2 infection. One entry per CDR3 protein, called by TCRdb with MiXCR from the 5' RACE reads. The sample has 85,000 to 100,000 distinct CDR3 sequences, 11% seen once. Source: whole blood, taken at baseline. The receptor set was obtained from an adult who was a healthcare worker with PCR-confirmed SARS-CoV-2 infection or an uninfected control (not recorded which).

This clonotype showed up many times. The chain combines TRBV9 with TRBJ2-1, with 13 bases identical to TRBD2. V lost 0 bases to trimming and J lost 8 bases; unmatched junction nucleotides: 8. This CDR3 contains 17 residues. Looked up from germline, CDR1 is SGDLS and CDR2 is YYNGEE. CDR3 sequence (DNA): TGTGCCAGCAGCGTAGGAGATGGACTAGCGGGAGTTCATGAGCAGTTCTTC. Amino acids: CASSVGDGLAGVHEQFF.

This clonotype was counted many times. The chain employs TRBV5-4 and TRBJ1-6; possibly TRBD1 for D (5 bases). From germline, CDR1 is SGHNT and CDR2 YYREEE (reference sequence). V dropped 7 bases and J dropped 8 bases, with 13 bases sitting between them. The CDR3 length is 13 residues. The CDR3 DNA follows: TGTGCCAGCGGTGAGGGGTTGCATTCACCCCTCCACTTT. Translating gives CASGEGLHSPLHF. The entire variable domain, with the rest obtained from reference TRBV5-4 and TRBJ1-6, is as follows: ETGVTQSPTHLIKTRGQQVTLRCSSQSGHNTVSWYQQALGQGPQFIFQYYREEENGRGNFPPRFSGLQFPNYSSELNVNALELDDSALYLCASGEGLHSPLHFGNGTRLTVT.

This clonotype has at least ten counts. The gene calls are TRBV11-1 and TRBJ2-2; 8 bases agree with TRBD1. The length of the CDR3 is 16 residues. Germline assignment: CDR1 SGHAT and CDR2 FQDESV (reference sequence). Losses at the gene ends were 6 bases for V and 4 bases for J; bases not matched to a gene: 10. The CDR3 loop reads CASRTGTGAPTGELFF. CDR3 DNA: TGTGCCAGCAGAACCGGGACAGGAGCCCCCACCGGGGAGCTGTTTTTT. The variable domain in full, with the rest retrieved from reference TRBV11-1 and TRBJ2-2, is EAEVAQSPRYKITEKSQAVAFWCDPISGHATLYWYRQILGQGPELLVQFQDESVVDDSQLPKDRFSAERLKGVDSTLKIQPAELGDSAMYLCASRTGTGAPTGELFFGEGSRLTVL.

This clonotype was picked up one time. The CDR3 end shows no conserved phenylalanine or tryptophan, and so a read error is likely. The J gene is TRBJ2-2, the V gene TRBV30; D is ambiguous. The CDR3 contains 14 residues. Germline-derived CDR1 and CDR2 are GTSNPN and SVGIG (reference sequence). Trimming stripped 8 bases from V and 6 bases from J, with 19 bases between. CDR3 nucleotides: TGTGCCCTTTCGTGGTACGAGAAGCCCGGGGAGCTGTTTTCT. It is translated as CALSWYEKPGELFS.

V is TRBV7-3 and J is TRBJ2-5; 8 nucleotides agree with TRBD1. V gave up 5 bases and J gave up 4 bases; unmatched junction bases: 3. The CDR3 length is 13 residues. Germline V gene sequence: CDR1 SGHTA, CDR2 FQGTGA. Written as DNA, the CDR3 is TGTGCCAGCAGCAAAGGACAGGGAGAGACCCAGTACTTC. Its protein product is CASSKGQGETQYF.

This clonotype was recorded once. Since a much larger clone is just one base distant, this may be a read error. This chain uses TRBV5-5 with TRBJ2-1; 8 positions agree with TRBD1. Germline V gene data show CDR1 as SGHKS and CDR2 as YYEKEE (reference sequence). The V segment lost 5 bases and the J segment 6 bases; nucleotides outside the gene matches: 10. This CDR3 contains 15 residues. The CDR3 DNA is TGTGCCAGCAGAGTGGAGGGACAGGACTTCAATGAGCAGTTCTTC. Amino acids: CASRVEGQDFNEQFF. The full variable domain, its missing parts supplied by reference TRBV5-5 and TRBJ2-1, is DAGVTQSPTHLIKTRGQQVTLRCSPISGHKSVSWYQQVLGQGPQFIFQYYEKEERGRGNFPDRFSARQFPNYSSELNVNALLLGDSALYLCASRVEGQDFNEQFFGPGTRLTVL.

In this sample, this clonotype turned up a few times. The CDR3 reads CASRTDSPYGYTF. The CDR3 DNA reads as TGTGCCAGCAGAACGGACAGCCCATATGGCTACACCTTC. The chain uses TRBV28 and TRBJ1-2; maybe TRBD1 (6 bases). Germline V CDR1 and CDR2: MDHEN, SYDVKM. CDR3 size: 13 residues. The germline V and J ends were trimmed by 6 bases and 5 bases, with 13 bases remaining between them.

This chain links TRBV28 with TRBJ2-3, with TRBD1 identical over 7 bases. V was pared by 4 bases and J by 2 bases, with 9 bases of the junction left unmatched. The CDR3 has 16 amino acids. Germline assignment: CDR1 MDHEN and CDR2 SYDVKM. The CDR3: CASSSYTGAVTDTQYF. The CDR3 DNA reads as TGTGCCAGCAGTTCATATACAGGGGCTGTCACAGATACGCAGTATTTT. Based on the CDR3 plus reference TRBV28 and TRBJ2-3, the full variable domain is DVKVTQSSRYLVKRTGEKVFLECVQDMDHENMFWYRQDPGLGLRLIYFSYDVKMKEKGDIPEGYSVSREKKERFSLILESASTNQTSMYLCASSSYTGAVTDTQYFGPGTRLTVL.

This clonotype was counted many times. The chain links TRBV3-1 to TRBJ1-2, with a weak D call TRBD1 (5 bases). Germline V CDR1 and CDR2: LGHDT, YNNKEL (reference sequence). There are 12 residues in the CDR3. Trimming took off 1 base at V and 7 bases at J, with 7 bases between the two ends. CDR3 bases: TGTGCCAGCAGCCAAGGGGGCGCTGGCTACACCTTC. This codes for CASSQGGAGYTF.

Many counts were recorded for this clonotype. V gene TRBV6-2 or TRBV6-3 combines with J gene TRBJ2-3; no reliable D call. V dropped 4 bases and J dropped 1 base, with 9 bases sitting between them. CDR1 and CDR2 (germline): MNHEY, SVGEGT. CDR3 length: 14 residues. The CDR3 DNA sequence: TGTGCCAGCAGTTCCCTGACCCGCACAGATACGCAGTATTTT. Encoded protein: CASSSLTRTDTQYF.

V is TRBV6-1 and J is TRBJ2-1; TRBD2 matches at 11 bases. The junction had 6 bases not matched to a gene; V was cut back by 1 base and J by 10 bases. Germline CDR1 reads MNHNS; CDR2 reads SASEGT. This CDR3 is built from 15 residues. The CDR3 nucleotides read TGTGCCAGCAGTGAAGGGACTAGCGGGCAGGGGGAGCAGTTCTTC. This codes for CASSEGTSGQGEQFF.